A single sample gave rise to the 24 T cell receptor beta chains below, sequenced in a study of T cell changes during pregnancy in multiple sclerosis. Libraries were prepared by immunoSEQ multiplex PCR; TCRdb keeps only in-frame clonotypes and omits some of them. The sample includes about 28,000 clones, around 89% of them seen just once. This sample comprised CD4+ T cells from peripheral blood mononuclear cells, obtained in the first trimester of pregnancy. These receptors all come from a female donor in good health, enrolled as a control in a pregnancy study.

V is TRBV2 and J is TRBJ1-5; no definite D call. V shed 8 bases and J shed 4 bases, with 12 bases lying between them. Looked up from germline, CDR1 is SNHLY and CDR2 is FYNNEI. The CDR3 consists of 13 residues. CDR3 region: CASERYLNQPQHF. Here the CDR3 DNA reads TGTGCCAGCGAGAGGTACCTTAATCAGCCCCAGCATTTT.

V usage is TRBV27 and J usage is TRBJ2-6; D is unclear. This CDR3 comprises 13 residues. V was clipped by 7 bases and J by 0 bases, with 4 bases between them. In germline, CDR1 is MNHEY, CDR2 SMNVEV (reference sequence). The CDR3 coding sequence is TGTGCCAGCACCCTCTCTGGGGCCAACGTCCTGACTTTC. The encoded protein is CASTLSGANVLTF.

The V and J genes are TRBV4-1 and TRBJ2-5; 8 bases are shared with TRBD2. The trim removed 0 bases at V and 5 bases at J, leaving 5 bases unmatched. This CDR3 region has 15 residues. CDR1 is MGHRA, CDR2 YSYEKL, per germline. CDR3 amino acids: CASSQDGGGTETQYF. The DNA of the CDR3 is TGCGCCAGCAGCCAAGACGGGGGGGGGACGGAGACCCAGTACTTC.

The genes are TRBV5-1 and TRBJ1-3; D not resolved. The CDR3 is made up of 15 amino acids. The germline CDR1 and CDR2 sequences are SGHRS and YFSETQ. V was clipped by 0 bases and J by 0 bases, with 7 bases between them. CDR3 residues: CASSLGQISGNTIYF. In DNA, the CDR3 is TGCGCCAGCAGCTTGGGGCAGATCTCTGGAAACACCATATATTTT. Full variable domain (outside the CDR3, taken from reference TRBV5-1 and TRBJ1-3): KAGVTQTPRYLIKTRGQQVTLSCSPISGHRSVSWYQQTPGQGLQFLFEYFSETQRNKGNFPGRFSGRQFSNSRSEMNVSTLELGDSALYLCASSLGQISGNTIYFGEGSWLTVV.

The CDR3 here is CASSRRGGVGPGANVLTF. The CDR3 DNA follows: TGTGCCAGCAGCCGAAGGGGGGGGGTTGGCCCTGGGGCCAACGTCCTGACTTTC. This chain joins TRBV7-9 and TRBJ2-6; tentative D call: TRBD2 (7 bases). Trimming took off 5 bases at V and 2 bases at J, with 19 bases between the two ends. CDR1 and CDR2 from the germline V gene are SEHNR and FQNEAQ (reference sequence). CDR3 length: 18 residues.

This chain connects TRBV7-9 to TRBJ1-2, with D uncertain. The CDR3 is 14 amino acids. Per the germline V gene, CDR1 is SEHNR and CDR2 is FQNEAQ (reference sequence). V was pared by 1 base and J by 0 bases, with 6 bases between. CDR3 amino acids: CASSLVAANYGYTF. CDR3 sequence (DNA): TGTGCCAGCAGCTTAGTAGCAGCTAACTATGGCTACACCTTC.

V gene TRBV5-6 combines with J gene TRBJ2-5, with TRBD2 matching over 9 bases. The CDR3 sequence is 15 residues long. Germline trimming cut 0 bases from V and 9 bases from J; bases unmatched to any gene: 9. Germline V gene data show CDR1 as SGHDT and CDR2 as YYEEEE. The CDR3 is CASSLGGGALGAQYF. In DNA, the CDR3 is TGTGCCAGCAGCTTGGGCGGGGGGGCCTTGGGGGCCCAGTACTTC. The entire variable domain, with the rest obtained from reference TRBV5-6 and TRBJ2-5, is as follows: DAGVTQSPTHLIKTRGQQVTLRCSPKSGHDTVSWYQQALGQGPQFIFQYYEEEERQRGNFPDRFSGHQFPNYSSELNVNALLLGDSALYLCASSLGGGALGAQYFGPGTRLLVL.

The chain is built from TRBV30 and TRBJ2-3; D is perhaps TRBD1 (7 bases). Germline V CDR1 and CDR2: GTSNPN, SVGIG (reference sequence). V shed 8 bases and J shed 6 bases, with 18 bases lying between them. The CDR3 has 13 residues. CDR3 DNA sequence: TGTGCCGCGGGACAGAGAAGGGCTGATACGCAGTATTTT. Translation: CAAGQRRADTQYF.

The V call is TRBV2, the J call TRBJ1-2; 8 bases fit TRBD1. The germline V gene encodes CDR1 SNHLY and CDR2 FYNNEI. This CDR3 region has 17 residues. V was clipped by 5 bases and J by 8 bases; unmatched bases: 19. This CDR3 reads CASSRMGWAGGIDGYTF. Written as DNA, the CDR3 is TGTGCCAGCAGTCGAATGGGTTGGGCAGGGGGCATTGACGGCTACACCTTC.

The CDR3 DNA follows: TGTGCCAGCAACGAGGGGAGGGGAAACTATGGCTACACCTTC. Protein sequence: CASNEGRGNYGYTF. The chain couples TRBV5-4 to TRBJ1-2; tentatively, D is TRBD1 (5 bases). The V end was cut by 6 bases, the J end by 2 bases, with 14 bases between. The CDR3 runs 14 residues. CDR1 is SGHNT, CDR2 YYREEE, per germline (reference sequence).

The chain uses TRBV29-1 and TRBJ2-2; a possible D gene is TRBD2 (5 bases). The CDR3 has 11 amino acids. The germline CDR1 and CDR2 sequences are SQVTM and ANQGSEA. V was trimmed by 7 bases and J by 7 bases, leaving 10 bases between them. This CDR3 reads CSARAGGELFF. The CDR3 nucleotides are TGCAGCGCCCGGGCGGGCGGGGAGCTGTTTTTT.

The V and J genes are TRBV13 and TRBJ2-4; 9 bases are shared with TRBD2. Trimming took 5 bases from V and 7 from J; bases not matched to a gene: 9. CDR3 size: 15 residues. Germline V gene data show CDR1 as PRHDT and CDR2 as FYEKMQ (reference sequence). CDR3 DNA sequence: TGTGCCAGCAGCCCGGGCGGGGGGGCTTTGAACATTCAGTACTTC. This gives the protein CASSPGGGALNIQYF.

This clone turned up a few times. V gene TRBV19 combines with J gene TRBJ2-1, with 9 bases fitting TRBD1. Germline CDR1 is LNHDA and CDR2 is SQIVND (reference sequence). The length of the CDR3 is 14 residues. With V trimmed by 3 bases and J by 4 bases, 1 base remained unmatched. Here the CDR3 reads CASSMGTGYNEQFF. Written as DNA, the CDR3 is TGTGCCAGTAGTATGGGGACAGGGTACAATGAGCAGTTCTTC.

CDR3 region: CASSPRLVKTGELFF. CDR3 in DNA: TGTGCCAGCAGTCCGCGACTTGTAAAGACCGGGGAGCTGTTTTTT. The gene calls are TRBV27 and TRBJ2-2; D is uncertain. V shed 5 bases and J shed 5 bases, with 15 bases lying between them. Germline V gives CDR1 MNHEY, CDR2 SMNVEV (reference sequence). The CDR3 is 15 residues long.

The V and J genes are TRBV7-2 and TRBJ1-2; tentatively, D is TRBD1 (5 bases). V was shortened by 4 bases and J by 1 base, with 7 bases between the two germline ends. Germline CDR1 and CDR2: SGHTA and FQGNSA. The CDR3 runs 13 residues. DNA for the CDR3: TGTGCCAGCAGCTCGACAGTTAACTATGGCTACACCTTC. Encoded protein: CASSSTVNYGYTF.

This chain joins TRBV19 and TRBJ2-1, with 7 positions matching TRBD1. The CDR3 extends over 14 amino acids. The germline V gene encodes CDR1 LNHDA and CDR2 SQIVND (reference sequence). V shed 6 bases and J 1 base; nucleotides not matched to a gene: 3. This CDR3 is CASSPRGSYNEQFF. The CDR3 DNA is TGTGCCAGTAGCCCCAGGGGGTCCTACAATGAGCAGTTCTTC.

The CDR3 protein is CASSLSPVSGNTIYF. Written as DNA, the CDR3 is TGTGCCAGCAGTTTGAGCCCCGTCTCTGGAAACACCATATATTTT. The rearrangement links TRBV27 to TRBJ1-3; D is undetermined. The CDR3 is made up of 15 amino acids. The germline V gene encodes CDR1 MNHEY and CDR2 SMNVEV (reference sequence). With 3 bases removed from V and 0 bases from J, the gap between germline ends came to 9 bases.

This chain connects TRBV7-2 to TRBJ2-7; 8 nucleotides agree with TRBD2. CDR3 length: 13 amino acids. CDR1 SGHTA and CDR2 FQGNSA come from the germline V gene. Germline trimming cut 5 bases from V and 4 bases from J; bases unmatched to any gene: 4. CDR3 nucleotide sequence: TGTGCCAGCAGCGATGGACTAGCTTACGAGCAGTACTTC. Its protein is CASSDGLAYEQYF.

The CDR3 region is CASSGHLGQNADEQYF. CDR3 in DNA: TGTGCCAGCAGTGGTCATTTGGGACAGAATGCCGACGAGCAGTACTTC. The chain is built from TRBV25-1 and TRBJ2-7, with TRBD1 identical over 7 bases. Germline CDR1 MGHDK, CDR2 SYGVNS. Germline trimming cut 4 bases from V and 5 bases from J; bases unmatched to any gene: 14. The CDR3 spans 16 residues.

The CDR3 spells CASSQDLAGGPDTQYF. The DNA for the CDR3 is TGTGCCAGCAGCCAAGATCTAGCGGGGGGGCCAGATACGCAGTATTTT. The chain links TRBV4-2 to TRBJ2-3, with 12 bases lining up with TRBD2. V shed 0 bases and J 4 bases; nucleotides not matched to a gene: 2. CDR3 length: 16 residues. Germline V gene lookup returns CDR1 LGHNA and CDR2 YNFKEQ.

CDR3 DNA sequence: TGTGCCAGCAGCCAGGACAGGAATAACTATGGCTACACCTTC. Amino acid sequence: CASSQDRNNYGYTF. The V and J genes are TRBV6-1 and TRBJ1-2; 7 bases are shared with TRBD1. This CDR3 contains 14 residues. CDR1 is MNHNS, CDR2 SASEGT, per germline. The V gene end was trimmed by 6 bases and the J gene end by 1 base; junction bases not matched to a gene: 5.

This chain uses TRBV29-1 with TRBJ2-3, with TRBD2 matching over 11 bases. Germline CDR1 and CDR2: SQVTM and ANQGSEA. This CDR3 spans 15 amino acids. The V segment lost 4 bases and the J segment 2 bases; nucleotides outside the gene matches: 5. The CDR3, as DNA: TGCAGCGTTGGTCGACTAGCGGGAAACACAGATACGCAGTATTTT. It codes for CSVGRLAGNTDTQYF.

This clone occurred a few times. V is TRBV7-2 and J is TRBJ2-7, with TRBD1 matching over 9 bases. Germline V gives CDR1 SGHTA, CDR2 FQGNSA. The ends lost 1 base at V and 7 bases at J; junction bases unmatched: 8. The CDR3 is 15 residues long. The CDR3 protein is CASSLEVTGGREQYF. The CDR3 coding sequence is TGTGCCAGCAGCTTAGAGGTCACAGGGGGCAGAGAGCAGTACTTC.

The V call is TRBV6-1, the J call TRBJ1-3, with D possibly TRBD1 on 6 matching bases. Germline V gene lookup returns CDR1 MNHNS and CDR2 SASEGT. V lost 5 bases to trimming and J lost 2 bases, with 10 bases between them. The CDR3 has 14 residues. CDR3 nucleotide sequence: TGTGCCAGCAGTCCCGGGACAACTGGAAACACCATATATTTT. Residues: CASSPGTTGNTIYF.